This T cell receptor beta chain was retrieved from a study of T cells in Graves' hyperthyroidism and ophthalmopathy. The V and J ends lost 1 base and 8 bases respectively, with 13 bases between them. This CDR3 spans 14 amino acids. Germline CDR1 is SGHRS and CDR2 is YFSETQ. Findings and caveats of the study: Among clonotypes expanded in thyroid above 0.001, most were also found in blood. Classification by a 13 V-J model distinguished ophthalmopathy from stable hyperthyroidism.

This clonotype was found a few times. Its antigen is undetermined. Amplification yielded TCR beta CDR3 regions, with RNA transcripts as the source. First-round RT-PCR targeting the TCR CDR3 was performed with the HTBI primer set. TCRdb used MiXCR to reprocess the multiplex PCR reads, holding one entry per CDR3 protein. The table lists about 420,000 distinct CDR3 sequences, more than 15% of them singletons, with approximately 14% in the top ten. The hyperthyroidism was newly diagnosed and had lasted under 2 months; the patients were aged 18 to 65. The study left out patients who had uncontrolled infection, other autoimmune disease, pregnancy or lactation.

This chain links TRBV5-1 with TRBJ2-1; D possibly corresponds to TRBD1 (5 bases). The sequenced sample was blood. The source of this sequence is a woman aged 18 to 35 with Graves' hyperthyroidism. The CDR3 DNA is TGCGCCAGCAGCTTGAATCAGGGTTCAGATGAGCAGTTCTTC. It yields the protein CASSLNQGSDEQFF.